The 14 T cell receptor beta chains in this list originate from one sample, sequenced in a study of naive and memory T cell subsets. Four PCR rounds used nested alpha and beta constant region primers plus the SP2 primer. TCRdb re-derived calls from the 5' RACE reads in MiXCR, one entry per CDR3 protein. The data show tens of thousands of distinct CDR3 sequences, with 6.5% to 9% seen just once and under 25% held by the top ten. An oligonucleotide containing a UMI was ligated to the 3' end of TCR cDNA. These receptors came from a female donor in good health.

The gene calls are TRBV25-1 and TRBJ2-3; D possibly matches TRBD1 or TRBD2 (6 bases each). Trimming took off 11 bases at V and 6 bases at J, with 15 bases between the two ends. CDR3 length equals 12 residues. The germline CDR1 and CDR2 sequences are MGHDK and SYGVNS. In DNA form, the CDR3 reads TGTGCCGGCTCCCGGGGGCGTGATACGCAGTATTTT. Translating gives CAGSRGRDTQYF.

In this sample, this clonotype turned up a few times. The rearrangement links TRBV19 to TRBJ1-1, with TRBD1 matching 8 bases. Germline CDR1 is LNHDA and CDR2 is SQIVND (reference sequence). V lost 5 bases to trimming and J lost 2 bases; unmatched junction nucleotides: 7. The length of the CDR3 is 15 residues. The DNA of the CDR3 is TGTGCCAGTAGTCTCGCTGGGACAGGTAACACTGAAGCTTTCTTT. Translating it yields CASSLAGTGNTEAFF.

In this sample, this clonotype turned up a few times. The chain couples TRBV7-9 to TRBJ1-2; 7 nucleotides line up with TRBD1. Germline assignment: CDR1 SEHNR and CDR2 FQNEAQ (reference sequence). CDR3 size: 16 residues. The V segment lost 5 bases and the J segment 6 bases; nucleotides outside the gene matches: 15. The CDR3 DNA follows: TGTGCCAGCAGCCCAAAGGTTGCAGGGGGGGTTGATGGCTACACCTTC. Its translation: CASSPKVAGGVDGYTF.

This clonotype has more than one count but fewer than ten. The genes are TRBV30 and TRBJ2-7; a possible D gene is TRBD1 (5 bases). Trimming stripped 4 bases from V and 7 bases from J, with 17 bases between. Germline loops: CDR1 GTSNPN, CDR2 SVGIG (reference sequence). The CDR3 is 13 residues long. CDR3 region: CAWTNMIGDEQYF. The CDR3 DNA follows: TGTGCCTGGACCAATATGATAGGGGATGAGCAGTACTTC.

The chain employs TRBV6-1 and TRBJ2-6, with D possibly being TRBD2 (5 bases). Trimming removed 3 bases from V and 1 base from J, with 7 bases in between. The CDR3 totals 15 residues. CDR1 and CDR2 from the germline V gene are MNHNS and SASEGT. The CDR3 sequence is CASSEEESGANVLTF. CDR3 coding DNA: TGTGCCAGCAGTGAGGAGGAGTCTGGGGCCAACGTCCTGACTTTC.

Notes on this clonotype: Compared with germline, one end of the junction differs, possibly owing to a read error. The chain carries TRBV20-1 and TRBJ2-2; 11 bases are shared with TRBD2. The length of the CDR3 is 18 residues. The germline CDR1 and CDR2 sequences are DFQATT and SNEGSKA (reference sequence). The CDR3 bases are TGCGGTGCTCCCCTAACGGGACTAGCGGCCCTTAGGACCGGGGAGCTGTTTTTT. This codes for CGAPLTGLAALRTGELFF.

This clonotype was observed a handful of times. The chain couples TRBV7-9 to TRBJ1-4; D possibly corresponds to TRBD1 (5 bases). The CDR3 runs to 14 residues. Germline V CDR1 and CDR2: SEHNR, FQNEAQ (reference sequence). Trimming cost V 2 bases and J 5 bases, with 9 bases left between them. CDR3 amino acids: CASSLRQGNEKLFF. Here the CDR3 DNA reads TGTGCCAGCAGCTTACGGCAGGGCAATGAAAAACTGTTTTTT.

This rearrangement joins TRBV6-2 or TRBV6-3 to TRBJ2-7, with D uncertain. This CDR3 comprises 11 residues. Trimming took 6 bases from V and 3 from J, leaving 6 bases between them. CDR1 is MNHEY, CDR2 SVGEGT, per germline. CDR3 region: CASSYYYEQYF. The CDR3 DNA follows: TGTGCCAGCAGCTATTACTACGAGCAGTACTTC.

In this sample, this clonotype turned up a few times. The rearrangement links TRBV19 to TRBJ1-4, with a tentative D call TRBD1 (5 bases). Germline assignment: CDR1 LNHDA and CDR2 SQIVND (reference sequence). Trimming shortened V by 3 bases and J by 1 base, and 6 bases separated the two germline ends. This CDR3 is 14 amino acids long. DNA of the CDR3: TGTGCCAGTAGTATTGGGGGAACTAATGAAAAACTGTTTTTT. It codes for CASSIGGTNEKLFF.

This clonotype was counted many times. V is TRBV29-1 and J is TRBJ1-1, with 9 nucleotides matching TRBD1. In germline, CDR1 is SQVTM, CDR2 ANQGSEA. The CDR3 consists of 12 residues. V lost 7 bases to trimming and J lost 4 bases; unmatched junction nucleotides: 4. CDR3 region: CSAVTGGTEAFF. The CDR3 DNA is TGCAGCGCTGTGACAGGGGGCACTGAAGCTTTCTTT.

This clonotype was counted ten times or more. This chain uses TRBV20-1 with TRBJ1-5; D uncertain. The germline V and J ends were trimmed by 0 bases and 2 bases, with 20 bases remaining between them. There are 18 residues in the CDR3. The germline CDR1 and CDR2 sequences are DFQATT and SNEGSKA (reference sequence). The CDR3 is CSARDQTDSRARNQPQHF. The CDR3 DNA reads TGCAGTGCTAGAGATCAAACGGATTCGAGGGCCCGCAATCAGCCCCAGCATTTT.

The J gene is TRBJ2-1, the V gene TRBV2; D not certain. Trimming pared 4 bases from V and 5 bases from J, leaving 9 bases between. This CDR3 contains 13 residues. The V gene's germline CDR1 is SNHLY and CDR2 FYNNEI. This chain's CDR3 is CASSVPRNNEQFF. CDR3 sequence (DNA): TGTGCCAGCAGTGTACCCAGAAACAATGAGCAGTTCTTC.

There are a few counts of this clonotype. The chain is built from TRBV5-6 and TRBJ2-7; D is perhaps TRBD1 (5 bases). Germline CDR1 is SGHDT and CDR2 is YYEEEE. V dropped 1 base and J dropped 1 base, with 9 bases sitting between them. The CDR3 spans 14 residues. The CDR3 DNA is TGTGCCAGCAGCTTGTTCGCAGGGTCCTACGAGCAGTACTTC. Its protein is CASSLFAGSYEQYF.

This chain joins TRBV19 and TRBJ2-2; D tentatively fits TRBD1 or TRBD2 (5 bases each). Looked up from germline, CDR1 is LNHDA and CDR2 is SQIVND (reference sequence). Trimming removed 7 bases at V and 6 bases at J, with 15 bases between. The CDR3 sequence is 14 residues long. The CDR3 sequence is CASTGRGSAGELFF. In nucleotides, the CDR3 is TGTGCCAGTACGGGACGCGGGTCGGCCGGGGAGCTGTTTTTT.